This T cell receptor beta chain derives from a study of blood T cell repertoires in COVID-19. The overall study: Samples of COVID-19 (acute and convalescent) were obtained from the United States, Italy and Spain. Sources were T cells, B-cell-depleted T cells, or PBMCs; the material itself was cDNA or gDNA.

The germline V gene encodes CDR1 SNHLY and CDR2 FYNNEI. This CDR3 contains 12 residues. Trimming shortened V by 6 bases and J by 8 bases, and 13 bases separated the two germline ends. Original processing methods: Reference gene primer amplification yielded estimated nucleated cell counts. The method was immunoSEQ multiplex PCR; TCRdb's version includes in-frame clones alone and lacks a portion of them. V and J calls and clone size are copied from that table; D and trimming were computed from the DNA. The table includes 48,000 or so clones, over 65% detected once. The gene calls are TRBV2 and TRBJ1-2; D is ambiguous. Sequenced input: peripheral blood. The source is a woman aged 55-70 years with acute or convalescent COVID-19. CDR3 in amino acids: CASRPGSLGYTF. For the CDR3, the DNA is TGTGCCAGCAGGCCCGGGTCTCTCGGCTACACCTTC. The full variable domain, rest sourced from reference TRBV2 and TRBJ1-2, is EPEVTQTPSHQVTQMGQEVILRCVPISNHLYFYWYRQILGQKVEFLVSFYNNEISEKSEIFDDQFSVERPDGSNFTLKIRSTKLEDSAMYFCASRPGSLGYTFGSGTRLTVV.